The entry that follows covers one T cell receptor beta chain sequence. The antigen is not known. The data were taken from a study of T cell responses to AZD1222 COVID-19 vaccine. Germline values: CDR1 MNHEY, CDR2 SMNVEV (reference sequence). The CDR3 consists of 14 residues. After removal of 6 bases from V and 5 bases from J, the junction contained 7 bases not matched to a gene. Broader study findings: Spike-specific TCRs gained breadth and depth after people received two AZD1222 doses.

Profiled with immunoSEQ multiplex PCR; TCRdb holds only in-frame clones, not every one. The table lists about 180,000 clones, around 90% of them singletons. The starting material was peripheral blood, obtained 28 days after the second AZD1222 dose. The clonotype originates from an adult who received the AZD1222 COVID-19 vaccine. The chain couples TRBV27 to TRBJ1-2; TRBD1 agrees at 9 bases. In DNA form, the CDR3 reads TGTGCCAGCAGGCCGGGACAGGGCTCATATGGCTACACCTTC. Translated: CASRPGQGSYGYTF.